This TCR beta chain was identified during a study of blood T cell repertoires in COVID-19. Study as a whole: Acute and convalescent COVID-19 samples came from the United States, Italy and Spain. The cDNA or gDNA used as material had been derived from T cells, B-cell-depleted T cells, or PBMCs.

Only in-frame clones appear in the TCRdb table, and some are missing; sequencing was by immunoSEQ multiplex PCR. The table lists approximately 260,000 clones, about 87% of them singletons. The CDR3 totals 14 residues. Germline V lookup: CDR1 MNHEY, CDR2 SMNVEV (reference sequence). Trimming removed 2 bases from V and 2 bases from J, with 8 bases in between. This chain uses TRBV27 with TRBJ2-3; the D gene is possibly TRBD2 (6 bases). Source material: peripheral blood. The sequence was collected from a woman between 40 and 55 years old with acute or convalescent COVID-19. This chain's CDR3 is CASSLGGYTDTQYF. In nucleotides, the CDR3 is TGTGCCAGCAGTTTAGGAGGGTACACAGATACGCAGTATTTT.